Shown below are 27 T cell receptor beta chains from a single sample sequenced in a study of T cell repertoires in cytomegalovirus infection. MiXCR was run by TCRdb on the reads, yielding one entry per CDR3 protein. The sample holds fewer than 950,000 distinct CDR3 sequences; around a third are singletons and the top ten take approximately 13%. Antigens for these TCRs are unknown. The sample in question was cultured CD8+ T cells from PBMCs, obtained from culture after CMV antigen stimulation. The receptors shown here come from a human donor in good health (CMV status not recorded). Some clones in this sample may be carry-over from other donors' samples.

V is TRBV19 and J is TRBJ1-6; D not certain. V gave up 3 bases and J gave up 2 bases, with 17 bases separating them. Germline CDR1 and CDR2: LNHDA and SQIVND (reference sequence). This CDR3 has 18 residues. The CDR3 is CASSIIAGAGAYNSPLHF. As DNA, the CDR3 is TGTGCCAGTAGTATTATCGCAGGTGCGGGCGCCTATAATTCACCCCTCCACTTT.

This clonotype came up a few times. The CDR3 sequence: CASTLAPGELFF. Here the CDR3 DNA reads TGTGCCAGCACCTTAGCCCCCGGGGAGCTGTTTTTT. V is TRBV6-6 and J is TRBJ2-2; D uncertain. CDR3 length: 12 residues. Germline loops: CDR1 MNHNY, CDR2 SVGAGI (reference sequence). Trimming stripped 7 bases from V and 6 bases from J, with 9 bases between.

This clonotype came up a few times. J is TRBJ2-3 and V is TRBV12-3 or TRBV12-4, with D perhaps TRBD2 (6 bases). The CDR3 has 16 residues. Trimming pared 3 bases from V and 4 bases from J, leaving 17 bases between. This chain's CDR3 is CASSFMGRRGSDTQYF. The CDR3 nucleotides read TGTGCCAGCAGTTTCATGGGGCGCCGGGGGTCAGATACGCAGTATTTT.

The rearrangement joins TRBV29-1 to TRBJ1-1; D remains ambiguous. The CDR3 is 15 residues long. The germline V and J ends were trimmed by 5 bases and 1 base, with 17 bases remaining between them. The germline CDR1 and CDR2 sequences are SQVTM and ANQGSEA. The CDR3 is CSVYGSSRGNTEAFF. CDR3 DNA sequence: TGCAGCGTTTACGGGAGCTCCAGAGGGAACACTGAAGCTTTCTTT.

DNA for the CDR3: TGTGCCAGCAGTAGAGGGTCCTATCAGAGCTCCTACAATGAGCAGTTCTTC. Its translation is CASSRGSYQSSYNEQFF. The chain recombines TRBV2 with TRBJ2-1; TRBD2 might be the D (5 bases). Trimming removed 5 bases from V and 0 bases from J, with 17 bases in between. Germline V lookup: CDR1 SNHLY, CDR2 FYNNEI. CDR3 size: 17 residues.

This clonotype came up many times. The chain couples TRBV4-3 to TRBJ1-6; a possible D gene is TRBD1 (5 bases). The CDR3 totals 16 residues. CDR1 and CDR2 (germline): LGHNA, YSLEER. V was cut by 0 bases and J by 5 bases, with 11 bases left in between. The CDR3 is CASSQEWGTDNSPLHF. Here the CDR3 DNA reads TGCGCCAGCAGCCAAGAATGGGGGACGGATAATTCACCCCTCCACTTT.

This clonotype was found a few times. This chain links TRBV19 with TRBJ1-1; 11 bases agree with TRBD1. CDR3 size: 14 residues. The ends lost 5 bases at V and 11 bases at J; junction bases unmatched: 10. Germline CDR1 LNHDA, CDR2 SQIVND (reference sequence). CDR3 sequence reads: CASSPKYGQGAAFF. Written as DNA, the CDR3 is TGTGCCAGTAGTCCCAAATACGGACAGGGGGCGGCTTTCTTT.

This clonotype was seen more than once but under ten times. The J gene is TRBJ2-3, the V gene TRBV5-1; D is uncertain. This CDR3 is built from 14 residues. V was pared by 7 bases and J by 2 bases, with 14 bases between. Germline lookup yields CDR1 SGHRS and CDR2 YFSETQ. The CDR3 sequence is CASAHRPYTDTQYF. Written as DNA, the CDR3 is TGCGCCAGCGCACATCGACCCTACACAGATACGCAGTATTTT.

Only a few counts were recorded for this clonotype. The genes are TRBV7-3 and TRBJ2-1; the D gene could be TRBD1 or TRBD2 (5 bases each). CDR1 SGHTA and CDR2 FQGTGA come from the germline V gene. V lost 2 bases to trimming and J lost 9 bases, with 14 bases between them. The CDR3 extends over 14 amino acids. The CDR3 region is CASSLEEGDGEQFF. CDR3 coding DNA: TGTGCCAGCAGCTTAGAGGAAGGGGACGGTGAGCAGTTCTTC.

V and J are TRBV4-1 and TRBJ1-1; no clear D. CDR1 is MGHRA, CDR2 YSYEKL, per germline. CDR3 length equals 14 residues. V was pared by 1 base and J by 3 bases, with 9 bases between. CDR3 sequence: CASSQVGSYTEAFF. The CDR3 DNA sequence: TGCGCCAGCAGCCAAGTCGGATCCTACACTGAAGCTTTCTTT.

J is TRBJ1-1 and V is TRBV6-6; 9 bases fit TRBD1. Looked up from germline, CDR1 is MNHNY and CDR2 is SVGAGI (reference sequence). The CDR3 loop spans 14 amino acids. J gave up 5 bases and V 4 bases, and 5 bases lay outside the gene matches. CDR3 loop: CASSFRTGETEAFF. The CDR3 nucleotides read TGTGCCAGCAGTTTCCGGACAGGGGAGACTGAAGCTTTCTTT.

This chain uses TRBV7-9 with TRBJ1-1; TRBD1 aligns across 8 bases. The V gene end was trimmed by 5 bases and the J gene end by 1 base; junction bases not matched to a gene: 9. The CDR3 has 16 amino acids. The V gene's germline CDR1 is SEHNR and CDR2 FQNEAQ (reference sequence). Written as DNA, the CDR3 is TGTGCCAGCAGCCCCCCCCGGCAGGGGGCGAACACTGAAGCTTTCTTT. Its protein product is CASSPPRQGANTEAFF.

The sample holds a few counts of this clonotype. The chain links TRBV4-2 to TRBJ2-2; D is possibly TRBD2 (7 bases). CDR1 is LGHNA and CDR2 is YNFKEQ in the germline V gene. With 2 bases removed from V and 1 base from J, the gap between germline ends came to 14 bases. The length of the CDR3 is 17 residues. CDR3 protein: CASSQPRGHKNTGELFF. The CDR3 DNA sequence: TGTGCCAGCAGCCAACCGCGGGGGCATAAGAACACCGGGGAGCTGTTTTTT.

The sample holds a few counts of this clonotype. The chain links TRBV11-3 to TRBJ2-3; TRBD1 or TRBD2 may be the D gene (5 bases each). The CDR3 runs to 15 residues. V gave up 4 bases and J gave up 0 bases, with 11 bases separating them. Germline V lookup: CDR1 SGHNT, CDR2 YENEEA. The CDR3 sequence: CASSSGASSTDTQYF. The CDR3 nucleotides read TGTGCCAGCAGCTCCGGGGCCTCAAGCACAGATACGCAGTATTTT.

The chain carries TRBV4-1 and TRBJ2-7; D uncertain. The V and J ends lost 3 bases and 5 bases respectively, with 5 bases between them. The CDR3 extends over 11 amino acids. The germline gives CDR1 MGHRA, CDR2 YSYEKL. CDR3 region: CASSHKHEQYV. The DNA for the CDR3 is TGCGCCAGCAGCCATAAACACGAGCAGTACGTC.

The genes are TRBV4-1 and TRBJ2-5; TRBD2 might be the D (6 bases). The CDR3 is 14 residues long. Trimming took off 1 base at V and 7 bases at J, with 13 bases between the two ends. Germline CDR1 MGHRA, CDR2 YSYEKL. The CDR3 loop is CASSQVMLGGTQYF. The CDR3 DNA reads TGCGCCAGCAGCCAAGTAATGCTCGGGGGGACCCAGTACTTC.

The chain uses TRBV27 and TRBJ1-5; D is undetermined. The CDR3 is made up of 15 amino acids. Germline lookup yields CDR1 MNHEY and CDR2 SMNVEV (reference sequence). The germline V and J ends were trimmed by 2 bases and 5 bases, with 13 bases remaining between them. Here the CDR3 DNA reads TGTGCCAGCAGTTTACTCTCAGGTTGGGATCAGCCCCAGCATTTT. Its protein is CASSLLSGWDQPQHF.

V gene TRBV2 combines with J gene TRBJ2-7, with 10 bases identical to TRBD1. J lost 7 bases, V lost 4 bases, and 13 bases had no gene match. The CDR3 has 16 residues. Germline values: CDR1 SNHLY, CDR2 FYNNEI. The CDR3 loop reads CASSGALGQGIEEQYV. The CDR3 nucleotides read TGTGCCAGCAGTGGGGCACTGGGACAGGGGATTGAGGAGCAGTACGTC.

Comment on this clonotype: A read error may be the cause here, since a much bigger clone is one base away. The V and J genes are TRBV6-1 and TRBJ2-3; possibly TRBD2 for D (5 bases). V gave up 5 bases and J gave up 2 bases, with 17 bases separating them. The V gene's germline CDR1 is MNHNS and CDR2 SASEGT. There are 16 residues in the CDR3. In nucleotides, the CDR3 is TGTGCCAGCAGTTCCCCGTTAGCGTCTGACACAGATACGCAGTATTTT. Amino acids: CASSSPLASDTDTQYF.

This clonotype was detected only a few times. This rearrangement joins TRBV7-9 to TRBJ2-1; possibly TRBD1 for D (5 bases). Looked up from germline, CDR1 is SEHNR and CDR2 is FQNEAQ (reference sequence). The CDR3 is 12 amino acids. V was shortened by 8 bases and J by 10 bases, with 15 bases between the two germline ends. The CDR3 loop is CASVPSWGEQFF. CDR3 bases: TGTGCCAGCGTACCCTCATGGGGCGAGCAGTTCTTC.

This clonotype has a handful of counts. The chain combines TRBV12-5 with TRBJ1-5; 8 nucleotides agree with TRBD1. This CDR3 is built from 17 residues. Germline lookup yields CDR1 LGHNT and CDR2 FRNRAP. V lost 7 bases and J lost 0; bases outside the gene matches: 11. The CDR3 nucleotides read TGTGCTAGTGCCTACACAACGGACAGGGATAGCAATCAGCCCCAGCATTTT. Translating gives CASAYTTDRDSNQPQHF. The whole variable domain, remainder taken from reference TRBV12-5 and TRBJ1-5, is DARVTQTPRHKVTEMGQEVTMRCQPILGHNTVFWYRQTMMQGLELLAYFRNRAPLDDSGMPKDRFSAEMPDATLATLKIQPSEPRDSAVYFCASAYTTDRDSNQPQHFGDGTRLSIL.

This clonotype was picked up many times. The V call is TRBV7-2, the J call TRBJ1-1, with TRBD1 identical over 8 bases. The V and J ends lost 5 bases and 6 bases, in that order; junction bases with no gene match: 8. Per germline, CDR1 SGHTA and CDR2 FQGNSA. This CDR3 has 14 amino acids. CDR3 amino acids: CASSSATGASEAFF. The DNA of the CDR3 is TGTGCCAGCAGCAGCGCGACAGGGGCGTCTGAAGCTTTCTTT.

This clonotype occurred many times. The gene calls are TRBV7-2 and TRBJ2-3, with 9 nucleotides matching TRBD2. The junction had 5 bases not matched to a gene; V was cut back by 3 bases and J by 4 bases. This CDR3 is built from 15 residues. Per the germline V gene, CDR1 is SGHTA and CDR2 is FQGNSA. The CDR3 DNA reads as TGTGCCAGCAGCTTCCTTGCGGGGGGGCCAGATACGCAGTATTTT. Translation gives CASSFLAGGPDTQYF.

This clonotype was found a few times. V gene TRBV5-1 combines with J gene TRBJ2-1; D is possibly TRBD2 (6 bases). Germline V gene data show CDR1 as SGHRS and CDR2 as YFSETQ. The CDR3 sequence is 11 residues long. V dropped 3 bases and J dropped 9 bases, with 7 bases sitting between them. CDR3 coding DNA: TGCGCCAGCAGCTGGGGGGTTGAGCAGTTCTTC. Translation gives CASSWGVEQFF.

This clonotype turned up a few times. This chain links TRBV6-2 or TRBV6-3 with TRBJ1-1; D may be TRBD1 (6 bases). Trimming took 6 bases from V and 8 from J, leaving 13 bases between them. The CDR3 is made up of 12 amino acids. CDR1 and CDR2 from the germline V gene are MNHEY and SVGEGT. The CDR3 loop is CASRPTGYEAFF. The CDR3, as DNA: TGTGCCAGCAGACCCACAGGGTACGAAGCTTTCTTT.

This CDR3 is CASSPWVGDDNQPQHF. The CDR3 DNA reads TGTGCCAGCAGTCCCTGGGTCGGCGATGACAATCAGCCCCAGCATTTT. The chain is built from TRBV25-1 and TRBJ1-5; D is unclear. Per germline, CDR1 MGHDK and CDR2 SYGVNS. The CDR3 has 16 amino acids. The V and J ends lost 5 bases and 3 bases respectively, with 17 bases between them. Complete variable domain (other parts from reference TRBV25-1 and TRBJ1-5): EADIYQTPRYLVIGTGKKITLECSQTMGHDKMYWYQQDPGMELHLIHYSYGVNSTEKGDLSSESTVSRIRTEHFPLTLESARPSHTSQYLCASSPWVGDDNQPQHFGDGTRLSIL.

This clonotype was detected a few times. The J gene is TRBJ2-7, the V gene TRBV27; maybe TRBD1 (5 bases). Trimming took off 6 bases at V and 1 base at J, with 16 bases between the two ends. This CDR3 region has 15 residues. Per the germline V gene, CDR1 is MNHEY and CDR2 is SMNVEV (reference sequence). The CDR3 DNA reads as TGTGCCAGCAGGTTCCTCACAGACAGATCCTACGAGCAGTACTTC. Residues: CASRFLTDRSYEQYF.